This TCR beta chain was recorded in a study of cytomegalovirus exposure and HLA in healthy donors. Overall study: Unique TCRs numbering 75 million to 95 million, obtained from HLA-typed donors, made up an early data release. The study, taken as a whole, reports: The study listed some 160 cytomegalovirus-associated TCR beta chains. The majority of CMV-associated TCR beta chains were reported as apparently HLA-restricted in a later analysis.

The PCR was carried out with 60 Vbeta primers and 13 Jbeta primers. In the authors' workflow: Unique TCR beta chains totaled some 81 million in a later count, with roughly 10 million of them shared. Libraries were prepared by immunoSEQ multiplex PCR; TCRdb keeps only in-frame clonotypes and omits some of them. From that table come the V and J calls and clone size; the DNA was used to work out D and trimming. The repertoire has some 120,000 clones, around a tenth of them found once; the top ten carry less than 4%. This clone has just a few counts. The antigen remains undetermined. Germline lookup yields CDR1 SGHAT and CDR2 FQNNGV. The length of the CDR3 is 15 residues. Deletions cut 5 bases from V and 0 bases from J, with 11 bases between.

Specimen: PBMCs. The chain recombines TRBV11-2 with TRBJ2-1, with D possibly TRBD1 on 6 matching bases. The clonotype originates from a man younger than 45 in good health and CMV-seronegative. The CDR3 DNA reads as TGTGCCAGCAGCCGTCAGGGGCCCTCCTACAATGAGCAGTTCTTC. Translating gives CASSRQGPSYNEQFF. Combining the CDR3 with reference TRBV11-2 and TRBJ2-1 gives the whole variable domain EAGVAQSPRYKIIEKRQSVAFWCNPISGHATLYWYQQILGQGPKLLIQFQNNGVVDDSQLPKDRFSAERLKGVDSTLKIQPAKLEDSAVYLCASSRQGPSYNEQFFGPGTRLTVL.